These 14 T cell receptor beta chains were all obtained from the same sample, sequenced in a study of spatial heterogeneity in lung cancer. TCRdb independently ran MiXCR on the 5' RACE reads; one entry per CDR3 protein. The sample shows about 6,900 distinct CDR3 sequences, 10% to 15% of them seen only once. Their recognized antigens are unknown. Study-wide points: Counts of expanded intratumoral alpha and beta TCRs tracked tumor mutation counts.

Time point: sample taken at primary tumor resection. Sequences were derived from lung tumor tissue, sampled at surgery. Every receptor here comes from a male donor with early-stage non-small cell lung cancer.

This clonotype counts as medium-sized (0.01 to 0.1%). This beta chain was picked up by a library intended for alpha chains and is off target, so its count carries little meaning. The chain recombines TRBV3-1 with TRBJ1-1; no definite D call. This CDR3 has 14 amino acids. Germline V gene data show CDR1 as LGHDT and CDR2 as YNNKEL (reference sequence). Trimming stripped 9 bases from V and 4 bases from J, with 18 bases between. The DNA for the CDR3 is TGTGCCAGTACGAGTGGCGGTACTTTCACTGAAGCTTTCTTT. Translated: CASTSGGTFTEAFF.

This clonotype rates as large. In a library made to pick up alpha chains, this beta chain is a stray read with a size that means little. The rearrangement uses TRBV7-8 and TRBJ2-3; 7 bases map to TRBD2. This CDR3 has 16 amino acids. V shed 2 bases and J 2 bases; nucleotides not matched to a gene: 7. From germline, CDR1 is SGHVS and CDR2 FQNEAQ. The CDR3 region is CASSLWRLADTDTQYF. The CDR3 DNA is TGTGCCAGCAGCTTATGGCGGCTAGCGGACACAGATACGCAGTATTTT. The complete variable domain, with remaining parts taken from reference TRBV7-8 and TRBJ2-3, reads GAGVSQSPRYKVAKRGQDVALRCDPISGHVSLFWYQQALGQGPEFLTYFQNEAQLDKSGLPSDRFFAERPEGSVSTLKIQRTQQEDSAVYLCASSLWRLADTDTQYFGPGTRLTVL.

This clonotype was counted a few times. Since it is a stray read in a library aimed at alpha chains, this beta chain has a size that is not meaningful. The chain uses TRBV6-4 and TRBJ2-1; the D is unclear. V lost 3 bases to trimming and J lost 4 bases, with 7 bases between them. Germline-derived CDR1 and CDR2 are MRHNA and SNTAGT. The CDR3 is made up of 13 amino acids. CDR3 coding DNA: TGTGCCAGCAGTGAGTTGCCGTACAATGAGCAGTTCTTC. As protein: CASSELPYNEQFF.

The count of this clonotype is one. This beta chain represents an off-target read in a library built for alpha chains; its size is of limited meaning. The chain couples TRBV5-5 to TRBJ2-7; D gene uncertain. V lost 7 bases and J 7 bases, leaving 15 bases between the germline ends. CDR3 length: 12 residues. Germline CDR1 reads SGHKS; CDR2 reads YYEKEE (reference sequence). The CDR3 DNA is TGTGCCAGCTTTACCACCCACGGGGAGCAGTACTTC. Protein sequence: CASFTTHGEQYF. Filled out from reference TRBV5-5 and TRBJ2-7, the complete variable domain reads DAGVTQSPTHLIKTRGQQVTLRCSPISGHKSVSWYQQVLGQGPQFIFQYYEKEERGRGNFPDRFSARQFPNYSSELNVNALLLGDSALYLCASFTTHGEQYFGPGTRLTVT.

In its sample, this clonotype was seen many times. This beta chain lies outside the target of a library built for alpha chains; its clone size means little. The chain recombines TRBV30 with TRBJ1-1, with D possibly matching TRBD1 (5 bases). The germline CDR1 and CDR2 sequences are GTSNPN and SVGIG (reference sequence). Trimming removed 2 bases at V and 5 bases at J, with 18 bases between. The CDR3 has 15 amino acids. Written as DNA, the CDR3 is TGTGCCTGGAGTCGAGGAGGGTTGGAGGGGACTGAAGCTTTCTTT. Its translation is CAWSRGGLEGTEAFF.

This clonotype was observed many times. Since it is a stray read in a library aimed at alpha chains, this beta chain has a size that is not meaningful. The chain carries TRBV11-1 and TRBJ2-1, with TRBD1 matching 9 bases. V was clipped by 3 bases and J by 2 bases; unmatched bases: 5. CDR1 is SGHAT and CDR2 is FQDESV in the germline V gene (reference sequence). The CDR3 is 16 residues long. The DNA for the CDR3 is TGTGCCAGCAGCTTCCAGACAGGGGGAGCCTACAATGAGCAGTTCTTC. Residues: CASSFQTGGAYNEQFF.

Ten or more counts support this clonotype. This beta chain slipped into a library made for alpha chains as a stray read, so its size is not meaningful. V is TRBV29-1 and J is TRBJ2-3; 7 nucleotides agree with TRBD2. The CDR3 spans 13 residues. V was clipped by 6 bases and J by 4 bases; unmatched bases: 7. Germline loops: CDR1 SQVTM, CDR2 ANQGSEA. CDR3 sequence: CSVGMGGADTQYF. The CDR3 DNA reads as TGCAGCGTCGGGATGGGGGGGGCAGATACGCAGTATTTT.

This clonotype is labeled as medium-sized. A library made for alpha chains picked up this beta chain off target, so its size means little. This chain links TRBV5-1 with TRBJ2-3, with a tentative D call TRBD2 (6 bases). Per germline, CDR1 SGHRS and CDR2 YFSETQ. V was pared by 5 bases and J by 0 bases, with 10 bases between. The CDR3 runs to 14 residues. CDR3 amino acids: CASRPGASTDTQYF. For the CDR3, the DNA is TGCGCCAGCAGACCGGGAGCCAGCACAGATACGCAGTATTTT.

In its sample, this clonotype ranks as medium-sized (0.01 to 0.1%). Little can be read into the size of this beta chain, an off-target read in a library designed for alpha chains. The chain employs TRBV7-2 and TRBJ2-7, with unresolved D. Trimming took 5 bases from V and 3 from J, leaving 11 bases between them. Germline V lookup: CDR1 SGHTA, CDR2 FQGNSA. The CDR3 length is 13 residues. For the CDR3, the DNA is TGTGCCAGCAGCCCTGACGGATTCTACGAGCAGTACTTC. It is translated as CASSPDGFYEQYF.

With respect to this clonotype: This beta chain turned up in a library designed for alpha chains; as an off-target read, its abundance says little. V and J are TRBV19 and TRBJ2-1; 10 bases fit TRBD2. J lost 5 bases, V lost 6 bases, and 1 base had no gene match. Germline CDR1 reads LNHDA; CDR2 reads SQIVND (reference sequence). The CDR3 spans 13 residues. CDR3 DNA: TGTGCCAGTAGGCTAGCGGGAGACAATGAGCAGTTCTTC. Protein: CASRLAGDNEQFF.

At least ten counts were recorded for this clonotype. This beta chain slipped into a library made for alpha chains as a stray read, so its size is not meaningful. V usage is TRBV7-2 and J usage is TRBJ2-7; TRBD1 matches at 9 bases. V lost 7 bases and J lost 5; bases outside the gene matches: 15. The length of the CDR3 is 16 residues. Per the germline V gene, CDR1 is SGHTA and CDR2 is FQGNSA. The CDR3 nucleotides read TGTGCCAGCACCATCCGTTGGGGGACAGGGCCCCACGAGCAGTACTTC. Residues: CASTIRWGTGPHEQYF.

This clonotype is labeled medium-sized. A library prepared for alpha chains yielded this beta chain as an off-target read; its size is of little meaning. The rearrangement joins TRBV6-6 to TRBJ2-7, with a tentative D call TRBD1 (5 bases). Trimming cost V 5 bases and J 9 bases, with 14 bases left between them. The CDR3 loop spans 12 amino acids. Germline lookup yields CDR1 MNHNY and CDR2 SVGAGI (reference sequence). The CDR3 loop reads CASSRDSSGQYF. As DNA, the CDR3 is TGTGCCAGCAGTCGCGACAGCTCGGGGCAGTACTTC.

At least ten counts were recorded for this clonotype. This beta chain is an off-target read within a library intended for alpha chains, so its frequency means little. The gene calls are TRBV7-9 and TRBJ2-7; 7 nucleotides align to TRBD2. Germline assignment: CDR1 SEHNR and CDR2 FQNEAQ (reference sequence). Trimming at V came to 4 bases and at J to 2 bases, leaving 8 bases not matched to a gene. This CDR3 has 15 amino acids. This chain's CDR3 is CASSYSTGLTYEQYF. The CDR3 region has the DNA TGTGCCAGCAGCTACTCGACGGGACTAACCTACGAGCAGTACTTC.

This clonotype was recorded at least ten times. Being off target in a library aimed at alpha chains, this beta chain has a size of little meaning. The chain combines TRBV4-1 with TRBJ2-1; D possibly matches TRBD1 or TRBD2 (5 bases each). CDR3 size: 16 residues. The germline V and J ends were trimmed by 4 bases and 0 bases, with 13 bases remaining between them. Germline values: CDR1 MGHRA, CDR2 YSYEKL. CDR3 coding DNA: TGCGCCAGCAGCCCCGTGGGACGGAGCTCCTACAATGAGCAGTTCTTC. It specifies CASSPVGRSSYNEQFF.